What follows describes a single T cell receptor beta chain. Its antigen remains unidentified. No base quality values were provided; no much bigger clone lies one nucleotide off. The sample originates from a study of CD8+CD57+ T cells in acquired aplastic anemia (dated by TCRdb to between 2017 and 2018). For the wider study: A mean of approximately 2.9 ug of DNA, ranging from about 0.19 to 27.4 ug, was extracted from sorted CD4+ and CD8+ cells. CD8+CD57+ expansion was defined as frequency above the mean frequency observed in healthy subjects. What the research found in general, with its limitations: Around 31 CD8+ CDR3 sequences were shared between patients and controls but appeared highly expressed in patients and within their immunodominant clones. Between patients and healthy controls, no significant difference in CD8+ Simpson's diversity was found (P=0.060).

Profiling of TCR beta VDJ combinations and CDR3 sequences used genomic DNA as the template. An Illumina HiSeq 2000 was used for TCR repertoire sequencing. As for the authors' bioinformatics: Repertoire assessment relied on Simpson's diversity index, CDR3 size and DJ length profiles, and TRBV/TRBJ rearrangement plots. The most abundant DNA sequence in the deep sequencing data was taken as the immunodominant clone. CDR3 amino acid sequences were checked for sharing between subjects and were compared against published repertoires and the VDJdb database. TCRdb trimmed the raw reads at Q25, called clones with MiXCR and kept productive beta chains. Under each unique CDR3 protein, matching rows form one entry showing the most common genes and DNA. TCRdb, not the original authors, processed these V and J calls. In all, the sample holds hundreds of thousands of distinct CDR3 sequences, and 25% to 40% of those were seen once. 0.7% to 1% of the sample belongs to the ten largest clones.

Patients chosen for sequencing had shown expansion of CD8+CD57+ cells by flow cytometry. Every patient had a diagnosis of severe acquired aplastic anemia based on International Study of Aplastic Anemia and Agranulocytosis and Camitta criteria. Patients had received no therapy at the time of blood sampling. In the study, sorted CD4+ and CD8+ blood T cells from patients with severe aplastic anemia and from healthy subjects underwent deep sequencing of TCR repertoires. Patients were enrolled under clinicaltrials.gov protocols 00001620, 01623167, 00001397, 00071045, 00081523 and 00961064 in the USA. Ficoll-Paque density gradient centrifugation was used to isolate peripheral blood mononuclear cells. CD4+ and CD8+ T cells were sorted by FACS or magnetic beads before DNA extraction. Between the V and J ends, shortened by 7 bases and 5 bases respectively, the junction contains 15 bases. For CDR1 and CDR2, the germline V gene (reference sequence) lists DFQATT and SNEGSKA. Inclusive of the bounding cysteine and phenylalanine, the CDR3 is 13 residues long. The only DNA kept is the CDR3, 39 bases in frame from the first base.

What was sequenced was sorted CD4+, CD8+, or CD8+CD57+ T cells (not recorded which) from PBMCs. The origin of this receptor is a human donor with aplastic anemia. The sequence joins TRBV20-1 to TRBJ2-1, with a tentative D gene TRBD1 over 5 matching bases. CDR3 sequence: CSVAAGPNNEQFF. The nucleotide sequence is given as TGCAGTGTTGCGGCAGGGCCTAACAATGAGCAGTTCTTC.